This TCR beta chain was obtained from a study of T cell responses to AZD1222 COVID-19 vaccine. Study-wide findings and caveats: Only after the peak T cell response were repertoires sampled. Spike-specific TCR breadth and depth rose after two AZD1222 doses.

Only in-frame clones appear in the TCRdb table, and some are missing; sequencing was by immunoSEQ multiplex PCR. The table includes approximately 120,000 clones, about 90% detected once. Notes on this clone: Its matching antigen is unknown.

The clonotype was recovered from an adult in good health. The material was peripheral blood, obtained on day 0 of AZD1222 vaccination.

The CDR3, as DNA: TGTGCCAGCAGTACAACACGGTACCAAGAGACCCAGTACTTC. Amino acids: CASSTTRYQETQYF. This chain joins TRBV6-5 and TRBJ2-5; D gene unclear. V lost 5 bases, J lost 0 bases, and 10 bases lay in between. Looked up from germline, CDR1 is MNHEY and CDR2 is SVGAGI. The CDR3 spans 14 residues.